This T cell receptor (beta chain) comes out of a study of CD8+ T cells in alopecia areata (dated by TCRdb to the late 2010s). About the full investigation: The treated patients, all with moderate-to-severe alopecia areata, were enrolled in an open-label pilot trial of oral tofacitinib given at 5 to 10 mg twice daily. Patients on tofacitinib were biopsied at baseline and after 4 and 24 weeks of treatment, and several of the patients also had a later scalp biopsy. The study used high-throughput TCRbeta sequencing to examine T cell clonal expansion in alopecia areata, in both the C3H/HeJ mouse model and human patients. immunoSEQ multiplex PCR using 35 Vbeta forward primers and 13 Jbeta reverse primers was used to amplify TCRbeta CDR3 regions. Disease severity in treated patients was measured with the SALT score, which quantifies the percentage of affected scalp surface area. Scalp clonality was compared across normal scalp (n=4), patchy alopecia areata scalp (n=8), and alopecia totalis/universalis scalp (n=8). Scalp tissue and sorted CD4+ and CD8+ peripheral blood T cells from patchy and totalis/universalis alopecia areata patients and from healthy controls were covered by human TCRbeta sequencing. Patients stayed on tofacitinib for 6 to 18 months and then had 6 months of follow-up off drug so that delayed response and recurrence could be assessed. RNA came from the PAXgene miRNA kit for fixed scalp, the miRNeasy kit for PBMCs, and the RNeasy kit for mouse skin.

The paper's findings and limits, for the study overall: With tofacitinib, both scalp clonality and the number of expanded CD8+ clones among the top 100 scalp clones went down significantly. During tofacitinib treatment, many expanded lesional clones stuck around in both scalp and blood, and this persistence may partly explain why relapse happens after treatment is stopped. Because the treated cohort was small and had only one nonresponder, larger studies are needed to examine links between baseline CD8+ expansion and response. Compared with normal scalp, lesional scalp, particularly in alopecia totalis/universalis, had higher clonality and more expanded CD8+ clones, which suggests antigenic drive. Unlike mouse skin, where gammadelta T cells dominate, normal human skin contains resident alphabeta T cells that get sequenced too, which complicates analysis of the scalp TCR repertoire. Shared TCR sequences between patients were less evident than in mice, which may be partly attributable to HLA diversity in the patient population.

Reading from cysteine to phenylalanine, the CDR3 counts 14 amino acids. Only CDR3 DNA is held: 42 bases, read in frame from base 1. V was cut back by 6 bases and J by 3 bases, leaving a gap of 16 bases between them. CDR1 is given as SQVTM and CDR2 as ANQGSEA, both from the germline V gene. According to the study, the label for this sample's treatment or condition signals: oral pan-JAK inhibitor, 5-10 mg twice daily. Lesional scalp punch biopsies and peripheral blood were obtained from alopecia areata patients. After PBMCs were isolated by density centrifugation and stained for CD3, CD4 and CD8, a FACSAria was used to sort CD4+ and CD8+ T cells. The protocol used for the library was the immunoSEQ multiplex PCR assay. To provide template for TCR sequencing, every sample had RNA extracted and reverse transcribed into cDNA. SuperScript III was used to make first-strand cDNA, primed with a 2:1 mix of oligo-dT and random hexamers. A synthetic immune receptor repertoire was used to measure amplification bias, and any remaining bias was corrected computationally. Per the authors' processing: After raw reads were preprocessed to remove errors, the CDR3 was defined following IMGT conventions as running from the conserved cysteine to phenylalanine. Clonality was computed by normalizing Shannon entropy by log2 of the number of productive unique TCRs and subtracting the result from 1. Whether scalp clones were CD4 or CD8 was inferred by matching scalp TCRbeta sequences against CD4 and CD8 repertoires sorted from blood. This is the immuneACCESS table as TCRdb keeps it, with only in-frame sequences that have V and J called. A part of the clones is gone; compared with another copy, unresolved V genes explain less than half, and the rest is unexplained. Clone size and the V and J calls come from that table; the DNA yielded D and trimming. A total of more than 200,000 clones appear in this sample, roughly three fifths of them only once. Roughly 1.2% of the sample belongs to the ten largest clones.

This clone was counted a few times. The target of this receptor is not known. Base qualities are missing; no much larger clone stands one base away. The TCR comes from a human donor with alopecia areata. This chain is built from TRBV29-1 and TRBJ2-3; 5 matching bases give a weak D call of TRBD1. Sequencing was performed on CD4+ T cells sorted from blood, taken at approximately week 42, from a patient treated with tofacitinib. The DNA reads TGCAGCGTGAGGATGGCAGGGCAGACAGATACGCAGTATTTT. This encodes CSVRMAGQTDTQYF.